This T cell receptor beta chain comes out of a study of CD8 T cells in Susac syndrome. Germline V CDR1 and CDR2: MNHEY, SVGAGI. This CDR3 region has 16 residues. The V segment lost 3 bases and the J segment 2 bases; nucleotides outside the gene matches: 5. Random hexamers were used to reverse transcribe an amount of about 0.45 to 1 ug RNA. Multiplex PCR with immunoSEQ amplified the TCR beta CDR3 across 54 Vbeta and 13 Jbeta. TCRdb fed the immunoSEQ multiplex PCR reads into MiXCR, producing one record per CDR3 protein. The sample has some 110,000 distinct CDR3 sequences; just under 95% are singletons. The V gene is TRBV6-5, the J gene TRBJ1-2; 11 bases fit TRBD1. The sample consisted of CD4+ T cells from PBMCs. The TCR sequence derives from a human donor with multiple sclerosis. The CDR3 bases are TGTGCCAGCAGTTATGTCCGGACAGGGGGCAACTATGGCTACACCTTC. Translated: CASSYVRTGGNYGYTF.